Below are 9 T cell receptor beta chains sequenced from a single sample in a study of siplizumab effects on memory and regulatory T cells. Using immunoSEQ multiplex PCR, the repertoire was profiled, and TCRdb retains in-frame clones only, with some absent. The sample has 90,000 to 130,000 clones, around nine tenths seen once; the top ten hold 1% to 1.5%. Material: CD4+ T cells sorted from blood. All receptors derive from a human donor in good health.

V gene TRBV5-4 combines with J gene TRBJ2-5; 12 bases align to TRBD2. With V trimmed by 5 bases and J by 5 bases, 7 bases remained unmatched. The CDR3 runs 15 residues. Per the germline V gene, CDR1 is SGHNT and CDR2 is YYREEE (reference sequence). The CDR3, as DNA: TGTGCCAGCAGTACCCGACTAGCGGGAGATGAGACCCAGTACTTC. Translating gives CASSTRLAGDETQYF.

In nucleotides, the CDR3 is TGTGCCTGGAGTAGGGCGGGAGTAGGCGAGCAGTACTTC. This codes for CAWSRAGVGEQYF. The chain carries TRBV30 and TRBJ2-5; 7 nucleotides agree with TRBD2. The J call is in doubt because the DNA end fits TRBJ2-7 better. The CDR3 covers 13 residues. Germline loops: CDR1 GTSNPN, CDR2 SVGIG (reference sequence).

The V and J genes are TRBV4-2 and TRBJ2-7, with unresolved D. Trimming removed 0 bases from V and 0 bases from J, with 12 bases in between. Germline CDR1 and CDR2: LGHNA and YNFKEQ. The CDR3 is 16 residues long. The chain's CDR3 is CASSQEVQPSSYEQYF. CDR3 nucleotides: TGTGCCAGCAGCCAAGAGGTCCAGCCGAGCTCCTACGAGCAGTACTTC.

The chain links TRBV5-1 to TRBJ2-7; TRBD2 is a possible D gene (6 bases). Germline V gene data show CDR1 as SGHRS and CDR2 as YFSETQ. V shed 1 base and J shed 1 base, with 9 bases lying between them. The CDR3 runs 14 residues. CDR3 DNA sequence: TGCGCCAGCAGCTTGCGACTAGGGTCCTACGAGCAGTACTTC. Protein sequence: CASSLRLGSYEQYF.

The gene calls are TRBV5-1 and TRBJ2-1; D is possibly TRBD2 (6 bases). Trimming cost V 4 bases and J 3 bases, with 14 bases left between them. The germline V gene encodes CDR1 SGHRS and CDR2 YFSETQ. The CDR3 runs to 15 residues. In DNA, the CDR3 is TGCGCCAGCAGCCTTGGAGTAGCGGACTACAATGAGCAGTTCTTC. Translated, it gives CASSLGVADYNEQFF.

The chain uses TRBV18 and TRBJ2-3; D remains unclear. There are 12 residues in the CDR3. Germline CDR1 and CDR2: KGHSH and LQKENI. The germline V and J ends were trimmed by 5 bases and 2 bases, with 5 bases remaining between them. CDR3 nucleotides: TGTGCCAGCTCATCAGACACAGATACGCAGTATTTT. Amino acids: CASSSDTDTQYF.

The chain is built from TRBV5-1 and TRBJ1-5, with unresolved D. V was trimmed by 2 bases and J by 3 bases, leaving 6 bases between them. The germline gives CDR1 SGHRS, CDR2 YFSETQ. This CDR3 has 13 residues. The CDR3 coding sequence is TGCGCCAGCAGCTTTAACTCCAATCAGCCCCAGCATTTT. Protein sequence: CASSFNSNQPQHF.

The V and J genes are TRBV7-9 and TRBJ2-1, with 9 bases lining up with TRBD2. With V trimmed by 8 bases and J by 5 bases, 16 bases remained unmatched. The length of the CDR3 is 17 residues. Germline V gene sequence: CDR1 SEHNR, CDR2 FQNEAQ (reference sequence). This CDR3 is CASRDWASGNFHNEQFF. Written as DNA, the CDR3 is TGTGCCAGCCGAGATTGGGCTAGCGGGAATTTCCACAATGAGCAGTTCTTC.

This clone was observed a single time. V usage is TRBV5-1 and J usage is TRBJ2-7; D gene ambiguous. The V gene's germline CDR1 is SGHRS and CDR2 YFSETQ. Trimming cost V 3 bases and J 4 bases, with 14 bases left between them. The CDR3 loop spans 14 amino acids. The CDR3 protein is CASSSLTHRYEQYF. In nucleotides, the CDR3 is TGCGCCAGCAGCTCCCTCACCCACAGATACGAGCAGTACTTC.